This TCR beta chain came from a study of Ad26.COV2.S vaccination and SARS-CoV-2 variants. The table came from immunoSEQ multiplex PCR; TCRdb's copy has only in-frame clones and leaves some out. The sample holds roughly 140,000 clones; around 86% are singletons and the top ten take about 5%. The CDR3 runs to 13 residues. V was clipped by 1 base and J by 10 bases, with 13 bases between them. Germline-derived CDR1 and CDR2 are SGHTA and FQGNSA. Points on this clone: Its matching antigen is unknown.

Study outcomes and limitations: Among vaccine recipients, spike-specific TCR breadth exceeded that of placebo recipients.

The source was peripheral blood, collected after recovery from COVID-19. This chain uses TRBV7-2 with TRBJ1-1; D call uncertain. The clonotype originates from a human donor who had recovered from COVID-19. In nucleotides, the CDR3 is TGTGCCAGCAGCTTAGTGGTCGTTTTCGGAGCTTTCTTT. Residues: CASSLVVVFGAFF.